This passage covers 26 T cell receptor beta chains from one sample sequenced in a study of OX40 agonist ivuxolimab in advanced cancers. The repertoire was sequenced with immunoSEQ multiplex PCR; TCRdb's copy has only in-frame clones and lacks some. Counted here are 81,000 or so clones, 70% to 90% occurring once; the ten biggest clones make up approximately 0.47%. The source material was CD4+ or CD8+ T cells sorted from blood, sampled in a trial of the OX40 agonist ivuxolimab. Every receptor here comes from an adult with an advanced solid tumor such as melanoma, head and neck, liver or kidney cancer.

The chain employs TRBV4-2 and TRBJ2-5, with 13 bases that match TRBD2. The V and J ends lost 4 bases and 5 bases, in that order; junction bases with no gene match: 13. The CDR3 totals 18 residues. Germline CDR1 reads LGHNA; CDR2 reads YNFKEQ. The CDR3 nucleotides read TGTGCCAGCAGCCCGACTAGCGGGGGGCCGCAGTATCGGGAGACCCAGTACTTC. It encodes CASSPTSGGPQYRETQYF.

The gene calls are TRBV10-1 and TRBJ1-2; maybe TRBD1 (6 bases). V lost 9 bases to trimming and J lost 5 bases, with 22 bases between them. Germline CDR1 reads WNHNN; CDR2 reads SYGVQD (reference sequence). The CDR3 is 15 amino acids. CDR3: CASLNPYREGYGYTF. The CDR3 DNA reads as TGCGCCAGTCTTAACCCATACAGGGAGGGGTATGGCTACACCTTC.

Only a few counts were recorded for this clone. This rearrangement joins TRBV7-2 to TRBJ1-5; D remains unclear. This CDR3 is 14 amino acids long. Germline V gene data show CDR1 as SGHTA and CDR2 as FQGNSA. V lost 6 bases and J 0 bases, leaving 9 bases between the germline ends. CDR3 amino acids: CASRIPASNQPQHF. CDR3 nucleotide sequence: TGTGCCAGCAGGATACCCGCTAGCAATCAGCCCCAGCATTTT.

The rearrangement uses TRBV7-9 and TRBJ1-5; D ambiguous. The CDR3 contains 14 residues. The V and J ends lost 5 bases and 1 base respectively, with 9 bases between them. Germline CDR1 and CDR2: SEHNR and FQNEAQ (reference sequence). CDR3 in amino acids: CASSPDYSNQPQHF. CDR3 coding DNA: TGTGCCAGCAGCCCGGATTACAGCAATCAGCCCCAGCATTTT.

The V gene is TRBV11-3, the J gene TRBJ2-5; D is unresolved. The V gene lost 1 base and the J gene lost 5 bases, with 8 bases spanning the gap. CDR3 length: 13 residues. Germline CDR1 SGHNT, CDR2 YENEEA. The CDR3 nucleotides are TGTGCCAGCAGCTTAGGAGGACGGGAGACCCAGTACTTC. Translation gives CASSLGGRETQYF.

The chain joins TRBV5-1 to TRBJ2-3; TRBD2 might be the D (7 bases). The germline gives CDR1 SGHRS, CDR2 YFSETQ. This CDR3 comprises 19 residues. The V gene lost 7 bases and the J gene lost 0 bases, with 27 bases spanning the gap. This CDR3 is CASRLRTSGGADSTDTQYF. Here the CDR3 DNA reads TGCGCCAGCCGACTTCGGACTAGTGGGGGGGCTGATAGCACAGATACGCAGTATTTT.

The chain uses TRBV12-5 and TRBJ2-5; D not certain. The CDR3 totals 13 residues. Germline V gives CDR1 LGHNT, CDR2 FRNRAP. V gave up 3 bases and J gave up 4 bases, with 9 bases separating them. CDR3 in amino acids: CASGFDILETQYF. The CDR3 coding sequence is TGTGCTAGTGGTTTCGACATTCTAGAGACCCAGTACTTC.

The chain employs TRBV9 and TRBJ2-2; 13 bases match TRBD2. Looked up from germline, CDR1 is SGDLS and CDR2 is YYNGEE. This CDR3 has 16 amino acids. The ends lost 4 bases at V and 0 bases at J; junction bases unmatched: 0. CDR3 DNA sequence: TGTGCCAGCAGCACTAGCGGGGGGGCGAACACCGGGGAGCTGTTTTTT. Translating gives CASSTSGGANTGELFF.

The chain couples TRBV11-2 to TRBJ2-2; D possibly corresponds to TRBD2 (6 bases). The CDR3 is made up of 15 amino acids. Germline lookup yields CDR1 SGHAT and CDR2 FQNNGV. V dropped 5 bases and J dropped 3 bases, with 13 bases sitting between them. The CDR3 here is CASSRRGLYTGELFF. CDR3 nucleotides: TGTGCCAGCAGCCGGCGGGGTTTGTACACCGGGGAGCTGTTTTTT.

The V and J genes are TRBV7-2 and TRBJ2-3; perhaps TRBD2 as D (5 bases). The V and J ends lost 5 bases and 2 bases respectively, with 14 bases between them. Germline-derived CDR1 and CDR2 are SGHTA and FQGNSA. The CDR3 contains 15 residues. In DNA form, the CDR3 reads TGTGCCAGCAGCCTGAATGGAGCGGTCACAGATACGCAGTATTTT. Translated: CASSLNGAVTDTQYF.

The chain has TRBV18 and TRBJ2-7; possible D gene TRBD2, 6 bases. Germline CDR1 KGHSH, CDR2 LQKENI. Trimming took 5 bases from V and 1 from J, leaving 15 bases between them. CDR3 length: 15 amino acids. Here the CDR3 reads CASSAGQGGSYEQYF. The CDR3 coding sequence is TGTGCCAGCTCAGCGGGCCAGGGAGGATCCTACGAGCAGTACTTC.

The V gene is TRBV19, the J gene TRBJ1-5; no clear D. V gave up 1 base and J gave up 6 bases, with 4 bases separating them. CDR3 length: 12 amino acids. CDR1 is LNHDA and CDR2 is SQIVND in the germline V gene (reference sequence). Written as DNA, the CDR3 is TGTGCCAGTAGTATAGGGGCTCAGCCCCAGCATTTT. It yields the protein CASSIGAQPQHF.

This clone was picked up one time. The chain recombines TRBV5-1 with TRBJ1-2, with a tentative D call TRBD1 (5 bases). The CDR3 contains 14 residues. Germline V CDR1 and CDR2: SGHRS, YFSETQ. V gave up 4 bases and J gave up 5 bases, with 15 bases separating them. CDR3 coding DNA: TGCGCCAGCAGCCTGGCCGACCGGGGGTATGGCTACACCTTC. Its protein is CASSLADRGYGYTF.

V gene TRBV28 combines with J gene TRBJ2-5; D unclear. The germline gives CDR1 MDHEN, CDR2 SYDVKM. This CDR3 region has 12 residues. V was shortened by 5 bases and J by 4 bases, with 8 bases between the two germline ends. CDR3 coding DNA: TGTGCCAGCAGTACCCTCCCAGAGACCCAGTACTTC. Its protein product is CASSTLPETQYF.

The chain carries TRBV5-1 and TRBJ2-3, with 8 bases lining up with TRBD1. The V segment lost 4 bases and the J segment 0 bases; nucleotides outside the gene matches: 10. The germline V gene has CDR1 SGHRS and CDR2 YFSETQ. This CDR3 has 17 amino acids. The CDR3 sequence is CASSGGTGPYSTDTQYF. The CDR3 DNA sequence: TGCGCCAGCAGCGGCGGGACAGGACCTTATAGCACAGATACGCAGTATTTT.

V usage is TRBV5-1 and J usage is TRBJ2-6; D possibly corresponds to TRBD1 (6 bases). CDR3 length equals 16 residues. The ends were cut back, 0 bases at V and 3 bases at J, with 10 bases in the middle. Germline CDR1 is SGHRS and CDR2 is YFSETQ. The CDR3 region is CASSLGGGDGANVLTF. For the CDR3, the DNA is TGCGCCAGCAGCTTGGGAGGGGGAGATGGGGCCAACGTCCTGACTTTC.

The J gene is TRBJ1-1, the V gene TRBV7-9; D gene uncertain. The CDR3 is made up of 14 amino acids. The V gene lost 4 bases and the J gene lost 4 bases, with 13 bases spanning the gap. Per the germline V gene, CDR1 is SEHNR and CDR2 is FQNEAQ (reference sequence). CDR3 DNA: TGTGCCAGCAGCTCCCAGGTCCTGGGCACTGAAGCTTTCTTT. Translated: CASSSQVLGTEAFF.

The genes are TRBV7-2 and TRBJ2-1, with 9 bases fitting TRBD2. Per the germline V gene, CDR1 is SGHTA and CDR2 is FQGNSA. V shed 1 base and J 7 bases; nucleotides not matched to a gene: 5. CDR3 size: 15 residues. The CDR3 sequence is CASSLESAGGNEQFF. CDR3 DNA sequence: TGTGCCAGCAGCTTAGAGTCGGCGGGGGGGAATGAGCAGTTCTTC.

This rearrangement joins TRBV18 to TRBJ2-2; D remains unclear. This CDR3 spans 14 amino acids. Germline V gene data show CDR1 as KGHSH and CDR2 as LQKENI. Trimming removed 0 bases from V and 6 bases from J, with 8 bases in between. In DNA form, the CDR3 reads TGTGCCAGCTCACCACCGGGCGCAGCCGGGGAGCTGTTTTTT. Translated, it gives CASSPPGAAGELFF.

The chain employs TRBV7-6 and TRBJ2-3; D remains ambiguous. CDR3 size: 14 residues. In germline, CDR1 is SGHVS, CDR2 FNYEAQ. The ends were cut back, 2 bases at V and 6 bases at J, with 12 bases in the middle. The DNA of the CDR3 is TGTGCCAGCAGCTTACCACGACCGCACGATACGCAGTATTTT. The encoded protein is CASSLPRPHDTQYF.

The DNA for the CDR3 is TGTGCCAGCTCACCGGGAATTTCTCAAGGTGAGCAGTTCTTC. It specifies CASSPGISQGEQFF. This sequence joins TRBV18 and TRBJ2-1; D unclear. Germline CDR1 reads KGHSH; CDR2 reads LQKENI. V dropped 3 bases and J dropped 9 bases, with 15 bases sitting between them. There are 14 residues in the CDR3.

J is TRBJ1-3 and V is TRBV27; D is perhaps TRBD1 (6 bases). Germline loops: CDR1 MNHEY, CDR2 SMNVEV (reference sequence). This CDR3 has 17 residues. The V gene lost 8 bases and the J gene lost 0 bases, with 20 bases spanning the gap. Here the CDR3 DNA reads TGTGCCAGCCGACCGAACCGGGGGCTCCCCTCTGGAAACACCATATATTTT. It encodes CASRPNRGLPSGNTIYF.

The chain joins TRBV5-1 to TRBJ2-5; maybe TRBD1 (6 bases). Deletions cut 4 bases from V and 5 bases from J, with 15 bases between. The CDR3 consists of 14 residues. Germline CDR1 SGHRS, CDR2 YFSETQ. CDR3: CASSAVGASETQYF. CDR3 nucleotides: TGCGCCAGCAGCGCGGTGGGGGCCTCGGAGACCCAGTACTTC.

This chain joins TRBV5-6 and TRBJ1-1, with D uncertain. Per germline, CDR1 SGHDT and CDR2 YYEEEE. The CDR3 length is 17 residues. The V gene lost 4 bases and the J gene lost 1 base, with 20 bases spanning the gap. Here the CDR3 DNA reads TGTGCCAGCAGCACCGGCCGCCGGTGGGGTACGAACACTGAAGCTTTCTTT. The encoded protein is CASSTGRRWGTNTEAFF.

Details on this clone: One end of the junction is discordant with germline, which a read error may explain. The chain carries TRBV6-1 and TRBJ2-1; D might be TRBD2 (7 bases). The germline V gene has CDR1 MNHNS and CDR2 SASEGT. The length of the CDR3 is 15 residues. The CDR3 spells CASSEGGGTYNEQFF. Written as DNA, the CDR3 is TGTGCCAGCAGCGAAGGGGGGGGGACTTACAATGAGCAGTTCTTC.

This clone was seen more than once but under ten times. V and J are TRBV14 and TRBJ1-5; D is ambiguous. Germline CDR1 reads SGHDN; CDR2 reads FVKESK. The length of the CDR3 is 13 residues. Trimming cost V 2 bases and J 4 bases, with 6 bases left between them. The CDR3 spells CASSQNSNQPQHF. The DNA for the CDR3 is TGTGCCAGCAGCCAAAACAGTAATCAGCCCCAGCATTTT.